This TCR beta chain appears in the sequencing data of a study of blood T cell repertoires in COVID-19 (TCRdb year 2020). In the study overall: The collaborator samples originated in the United States, Italy and Spain and spanned the acute and convalescent phases of COVID-19. The material from the prospective study consisted of cDNA or gDNA derived from T cells, B-cell-depleted T cells, or PBMCs. Deeply sampled blood TCRbeta repertoires from subjects exposed to, actively infected with, or recovered from COVID-19 were included in the dataset. The repertoires were made available in a free public database intended to serve as a resource for research on the immune response to SARS-CoV-2. The samples were drawn from the first 160 participants of the ongoing ImmuneRACE study and from some 1,300 subjects provided by 6 global collaborators. A de-identified subject ID, COVID-19 status, age in years and sex were almost always included in the sample metadata. Where HLA class I and class II types were available, the types were taken from metadata supplied by the sample provider, not from assay-based typing. The paper's findings and limits, for the study overall: The quantity of clinical and demographic metadata differed by source and by participant and was supplied without curation.

A distance of 17 bases separates the germline ends of V and J, which lose 5 bases and 0 bases respectively. The CDR3, from cysteine to phenylalanine, totals 18 residues. The kept DNA is CDR3 alone, 54 bases in frame from the first base. From the germline V gene, CDR1 is MGHRA and CDR2 is YSYEKL. Collaborating institutions collected whole blood in K2EDTA tubes following their own protocols. Collaborator samples were shipped for TCRbeta analysis as frozen whole blood, isolated PBMCs, or DNA extracted from either sample type. This clone was found a few times. There is no known antigen for this receptor. Base qualities were left out, and no much larger clone turns up one base away. TCRbeta CDR3 regions were amplified from genomic DNA by means of the immunoSEQ Assay, a bias-controlled multiplex PCR. Concerning the study's data processing: Within the assay, amplification of reference gene primers was used to estimate how many nucleated cells each sample contained. Sequence reads were collapsed and filtered to measure the absolute abundance of every unique TCRbeta CDR3 rearrangement. Productive Simpson clonality was computed per sample as the square root of Simpson's diversity index over productive rearrangements. The table was pulled from immuneACCESS by TCRdb, which kept in-frame rearrangements only. Such tables lose some clones; where checked, under half of the loss comes from unresolved V genes, and the rest has no known cause. D and trimming were read from the DNA, whereas the V and J calls and clone size are those reported in that table. Here the sample has under 55,000 clones; 82% occur a single time. The leading ten clones occupy roughly 13% of the sample.

In this chain, TRBV4-1 is recombined with TRBJ1-6, with no confident D gene call. The source material was peripheral blood. This TCR was recovered from a human donor in a cohort sampled during active COVID-19. The DNA sequence reads TGCGCCAGCAGCACCGAGCCATCATTAGACTCCTATAATTCACCCCTCCACTTT. Translated, this is CASSTEPSLDSYNSPLHF.